This T cell receptor beta chain is from a study of cytomegalovirus exposure and HLA in healthy donors. Study observations and caveats: Fewer N-insertions than the approximately 700-donor mean were reportedly shown by an Asian-associated ancestry cluster in a later analysis.

PCR primers comprised 60 Vbeta and 13 Jbeta primers. Sequenced by immunoSEQ multiplex PCR; TCRdb stores in-frame clones only, minus some. Among 100,000 to 150,000 clones listed, around two thirds were seen once. In regard to this clone: Antigen specificity is unknown.

Germline-derived CDR1 and CDR2 are SGDLS and YYNGEE. J gave up 2 bases and V 1 base, and 13 bases lay outside the gene matches. The CDR3 is 18 amino acids. The sequence derives from a human donor in good health. The sequencing input was PBMCs. This rearrangement joins TRBV9 to TRBJ1-2; 8 nucleotides line up with TRBD1. The CDR3 coding sequence is TGTGCCAGCAGCGTAATGGGAAGAGGACAGGGCGAGAACTATGGCTACACCTTC. Amino acids: CASSVMGRGQGENYGYTF.